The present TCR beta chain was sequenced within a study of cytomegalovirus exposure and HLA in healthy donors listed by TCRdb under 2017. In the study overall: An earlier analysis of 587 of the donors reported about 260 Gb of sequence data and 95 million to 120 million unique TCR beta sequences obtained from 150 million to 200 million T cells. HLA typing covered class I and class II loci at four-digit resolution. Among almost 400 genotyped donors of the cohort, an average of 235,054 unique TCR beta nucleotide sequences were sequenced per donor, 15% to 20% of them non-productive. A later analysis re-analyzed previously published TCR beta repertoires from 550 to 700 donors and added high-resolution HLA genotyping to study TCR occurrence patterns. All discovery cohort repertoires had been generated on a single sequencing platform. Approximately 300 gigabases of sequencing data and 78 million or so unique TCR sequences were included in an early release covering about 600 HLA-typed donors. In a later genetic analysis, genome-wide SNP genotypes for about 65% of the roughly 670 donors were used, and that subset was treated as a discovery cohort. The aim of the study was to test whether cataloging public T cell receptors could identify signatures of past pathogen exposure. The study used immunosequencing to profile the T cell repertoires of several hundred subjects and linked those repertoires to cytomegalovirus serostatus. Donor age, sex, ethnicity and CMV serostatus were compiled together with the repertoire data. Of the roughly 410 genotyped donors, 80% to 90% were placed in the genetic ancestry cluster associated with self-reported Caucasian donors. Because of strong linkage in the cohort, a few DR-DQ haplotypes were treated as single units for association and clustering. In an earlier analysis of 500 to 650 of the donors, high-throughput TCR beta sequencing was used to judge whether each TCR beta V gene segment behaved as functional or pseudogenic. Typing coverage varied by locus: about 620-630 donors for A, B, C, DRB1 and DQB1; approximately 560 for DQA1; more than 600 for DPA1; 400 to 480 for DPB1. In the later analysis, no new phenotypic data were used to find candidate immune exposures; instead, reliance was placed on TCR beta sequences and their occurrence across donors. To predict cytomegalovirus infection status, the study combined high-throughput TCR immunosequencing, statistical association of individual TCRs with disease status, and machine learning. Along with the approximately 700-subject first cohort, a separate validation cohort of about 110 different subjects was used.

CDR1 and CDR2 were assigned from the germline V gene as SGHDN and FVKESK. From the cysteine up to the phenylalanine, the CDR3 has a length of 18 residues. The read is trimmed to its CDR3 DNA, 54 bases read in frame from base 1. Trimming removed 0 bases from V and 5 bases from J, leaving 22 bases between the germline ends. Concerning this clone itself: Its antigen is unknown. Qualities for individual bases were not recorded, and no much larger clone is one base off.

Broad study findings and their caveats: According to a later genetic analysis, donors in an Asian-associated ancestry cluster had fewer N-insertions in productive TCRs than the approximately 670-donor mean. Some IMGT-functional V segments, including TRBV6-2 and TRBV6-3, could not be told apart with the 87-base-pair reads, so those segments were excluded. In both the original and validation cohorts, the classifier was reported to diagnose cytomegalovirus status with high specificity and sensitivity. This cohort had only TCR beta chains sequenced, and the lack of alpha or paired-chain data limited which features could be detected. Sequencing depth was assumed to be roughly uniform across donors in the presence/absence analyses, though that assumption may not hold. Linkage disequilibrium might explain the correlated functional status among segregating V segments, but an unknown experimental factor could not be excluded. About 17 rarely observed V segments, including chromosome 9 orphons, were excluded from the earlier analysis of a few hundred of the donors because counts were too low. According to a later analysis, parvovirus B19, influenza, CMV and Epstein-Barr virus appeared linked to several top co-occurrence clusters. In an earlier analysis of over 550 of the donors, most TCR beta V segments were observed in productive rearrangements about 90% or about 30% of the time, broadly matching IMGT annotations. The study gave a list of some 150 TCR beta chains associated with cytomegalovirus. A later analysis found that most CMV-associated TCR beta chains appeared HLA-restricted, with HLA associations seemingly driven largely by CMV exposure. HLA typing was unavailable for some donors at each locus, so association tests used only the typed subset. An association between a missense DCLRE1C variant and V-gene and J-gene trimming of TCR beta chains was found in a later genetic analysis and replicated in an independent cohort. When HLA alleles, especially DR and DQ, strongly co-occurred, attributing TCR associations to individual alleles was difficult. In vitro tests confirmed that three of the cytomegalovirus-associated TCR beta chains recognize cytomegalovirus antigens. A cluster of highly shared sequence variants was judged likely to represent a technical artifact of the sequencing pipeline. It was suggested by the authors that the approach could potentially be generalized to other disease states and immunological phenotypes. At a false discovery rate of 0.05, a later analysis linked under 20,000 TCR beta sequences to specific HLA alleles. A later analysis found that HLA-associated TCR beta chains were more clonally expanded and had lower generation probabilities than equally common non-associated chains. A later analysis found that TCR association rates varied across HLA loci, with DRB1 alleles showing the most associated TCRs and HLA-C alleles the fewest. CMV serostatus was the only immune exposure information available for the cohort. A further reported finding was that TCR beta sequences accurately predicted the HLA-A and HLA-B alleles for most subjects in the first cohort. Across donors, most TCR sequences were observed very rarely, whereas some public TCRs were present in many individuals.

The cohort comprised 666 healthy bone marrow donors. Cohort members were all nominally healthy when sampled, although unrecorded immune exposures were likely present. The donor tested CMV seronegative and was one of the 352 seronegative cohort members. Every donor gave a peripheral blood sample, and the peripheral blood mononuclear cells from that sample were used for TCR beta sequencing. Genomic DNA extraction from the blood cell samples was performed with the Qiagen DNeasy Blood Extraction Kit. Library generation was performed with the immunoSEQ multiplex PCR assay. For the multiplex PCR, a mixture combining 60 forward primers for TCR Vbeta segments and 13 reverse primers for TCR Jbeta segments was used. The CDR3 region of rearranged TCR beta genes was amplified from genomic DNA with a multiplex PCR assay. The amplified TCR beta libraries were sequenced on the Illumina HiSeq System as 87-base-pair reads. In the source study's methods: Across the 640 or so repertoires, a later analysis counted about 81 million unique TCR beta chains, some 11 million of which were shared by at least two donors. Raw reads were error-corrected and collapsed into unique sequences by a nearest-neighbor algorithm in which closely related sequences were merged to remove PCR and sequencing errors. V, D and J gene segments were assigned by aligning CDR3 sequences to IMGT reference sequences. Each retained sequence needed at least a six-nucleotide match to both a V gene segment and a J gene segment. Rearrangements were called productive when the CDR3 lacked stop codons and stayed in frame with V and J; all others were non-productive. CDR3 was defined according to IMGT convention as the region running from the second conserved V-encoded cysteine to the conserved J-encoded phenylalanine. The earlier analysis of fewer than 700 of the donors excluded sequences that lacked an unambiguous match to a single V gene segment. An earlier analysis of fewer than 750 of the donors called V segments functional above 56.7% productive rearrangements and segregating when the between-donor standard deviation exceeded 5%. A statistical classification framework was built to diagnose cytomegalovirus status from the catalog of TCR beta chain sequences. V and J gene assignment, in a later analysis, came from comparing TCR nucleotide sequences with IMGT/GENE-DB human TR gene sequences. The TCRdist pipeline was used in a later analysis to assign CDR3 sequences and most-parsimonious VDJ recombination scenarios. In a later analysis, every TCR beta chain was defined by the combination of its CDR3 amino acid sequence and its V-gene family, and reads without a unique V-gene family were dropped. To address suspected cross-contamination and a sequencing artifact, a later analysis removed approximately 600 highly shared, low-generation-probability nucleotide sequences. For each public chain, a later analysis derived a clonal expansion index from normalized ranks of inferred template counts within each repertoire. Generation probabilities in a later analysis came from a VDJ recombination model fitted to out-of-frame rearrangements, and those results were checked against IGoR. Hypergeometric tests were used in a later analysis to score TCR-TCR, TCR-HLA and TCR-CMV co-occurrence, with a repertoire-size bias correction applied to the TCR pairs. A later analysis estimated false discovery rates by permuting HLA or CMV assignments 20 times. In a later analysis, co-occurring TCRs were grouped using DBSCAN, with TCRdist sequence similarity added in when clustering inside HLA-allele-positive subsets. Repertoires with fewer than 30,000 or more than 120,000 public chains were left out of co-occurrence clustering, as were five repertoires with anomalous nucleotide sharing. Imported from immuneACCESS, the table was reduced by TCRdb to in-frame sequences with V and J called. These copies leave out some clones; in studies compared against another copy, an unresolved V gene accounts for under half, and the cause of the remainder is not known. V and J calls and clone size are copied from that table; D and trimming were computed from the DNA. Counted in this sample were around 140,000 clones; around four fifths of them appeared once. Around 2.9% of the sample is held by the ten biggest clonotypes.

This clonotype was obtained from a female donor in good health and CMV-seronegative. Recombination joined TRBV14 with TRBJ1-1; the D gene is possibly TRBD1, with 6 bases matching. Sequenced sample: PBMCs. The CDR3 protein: CASSQDVGAAVALTEAFF. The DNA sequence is TGTGCCAGCAGCCAAGATGTGGGGGCGGCCGTTGCGTTGACTGAAGCTTTCTTT. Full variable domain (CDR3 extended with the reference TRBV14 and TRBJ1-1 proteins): EAGVTQFPSHSVIEKGQTVTLRCDPISGHDNLYWYRRVMGKEIKFLLHFVKESKQDESGMPNNRFLAERTGGTYSTLKVQPAELEDSGVYFCASSQDVGAAVALTEAFFGQGTRLTVV.